This T cell receptor beta chain emerged from a study of T cells in Graves' hyperthyroidism and ophthalmopathy (dated by TCRdb to the late 2010s). Context from the whole study: Peripheral blood samples were taken at initial diagnosis, before any treatment was given. A discovery cohort of about 95 patients, approximately 45 with Graves' ophthalmopathy and roughly 59 with stable Graves' hyperthyroidism, was used to find distinguishing TCR V-J signatures. An independent validation cohort of some 18 hyperthyroidism patients and over 15 patients who later progressed to ophthalmopathy tested prospective prediction of ophthalmopathy. The 90 to 100 discovery patients were randomly split 7:3 into training and test sets. In addition, the study compared T-cell repertoires in thyroid tissue and in blood from about six Graves' hyperthyroidism patients. Once sampling was done, hyperthyroidism patients were given methimazole at a starting dose of 30 mg daily, whereas ophthalmopathy patients were given high-dose intravenous methylprednisolone. The paper reports TCR Vbeta CDR3 sequencing of roughly 140 peripheral blood samples: 40 or so ophthalmopathy, 70 to 85 hyperthyroidism and around 17 progressor patients. Here is what the overall study found, with its caveats: Most expanded thyroid clonotypes (frequency above 0.001) were also found in blood, which suggests that blood repertoires may mirror thyroid immune responses. In validation, progression to ophthalmopathy was predicted by the model with 70.59% sensitivity and about 72% specificity, a median of around 5.9 months before onset. No statistical method was used to set the sample size in advance, and investigators knew the group allocation. A model built on a 13 V-J signature distinguished ophthalmopathy from stable hyperthyroidism, reaching 85% to 90% sensitivity and around 82% specificity in cross-validation and 80%/75% in testing.

This clonotype occurred many times. Its binding antigen is unknown. Base qualities are not provided; no much larger clone lies one nucleotide away. The CDR3 numbers 15 residues from cysteine through phenylalanine. Only the CDR3 region is kept as DNA, spanning 45 bases read in frame from base 1. The germline V and J ends show losses of 7 bases and 9 bases respectively, and no gene match explains 13 bases of the junction. Taken from the germline V gene, the CDR1 and CDR2 loops are MNHNS and SASEGT. Amplification of TCR beta CDR3 regions was carried out from RNA transcripts. For the first round of RT-PCR on the TCR CDR3, the HTBI primer set was used together with the Qiagen OneStep RT-PCR kit. Libraries were constructed in a second round of multiplex PCR, after which size selection and purification were carried out. The libraries were sequenced on an Illumina HiSeq2000 using paired-end 100 bp reads. In the original analysis: SOAPnuke was used to process the raw data, throwing out any read that contained adapters or uncalled bases, had a mean Phred below 15, or lacked an exact constant-primer or identifier match. COPE v1.2.5 was used to merge high-quality paired reads, and clonotypes were defined as unique nucleotide sequences. MiTCR v1.1 was used to align the clonotypes against IMGT TRBV, TRBD and TRBJ reference segments. Only V-J combinations with frequency above 0.0001, covering roughly 99% of repertoires, were analysed. A TCS score was defined as the ratio of F50 (clonal expansion) to E x V (chaos), with BLOSUM62-based TCRdist applied between CDR3 peptides within each V-J. Welch's t-statistics and random forest reduced 500 to 550 V-J features to 13, which were used in a naive Bayes classifier (R e1071). The public reads were run again by TCRdb, first through fastp at Q25 and then through MiXCR, and only productive beta chains were kept. Merged by CDR3 protein, the rows form single entries marked with the most common genes and DNA. What appears here as the V and J calls and clone size reflects TCRdb's work, not the paper's. This sample lists about 480,000 distinct CDR3 sequences; approximately 14% were detected once. Around 17% of the sample is held by the ten biggest clonotypes.

Stable Graves' hyperthyroidism was defined as the absence of progression to ophthalmopathy over 18 months of follow-up. The hyperthyroidism patients were between 18 and 65 years old and newly diagnosed, with a disease duration of less than 2 months. Patients with uncontrolled infections, other autoimmune diseases, pregnancy or lactation were excluded. Clinical symptoms, serum thyroxine and TRAb, thyroid ultrasound, and orbital computed tomography formed the basis for the diagnoses. Ficoll-Paque density gradient centrifugation was used to isolate PBMCs from around 9.1 ml of fresh peripheral blood. Total RNA was extracted using Trizol reagent, and RNA quality was assessed on an Agilent 2100 Bioanalyzer.

The source of this sequence is a woman between 18 and 30 years old with Graves' hyperthyroidism. Recombination linked TRBV6-1 to TRBJ2-2; TRBD1 lines up with 8 middle nucleotides. The sample taken for sequencing was blood. CDR3 loop: CASTTQTGAVWELFF. The DNA is TGTGCCAGCACCACCCAGACAGGGGCGGTCTGGGAGCTGTTTTTT.